Following are 8 T cell receptor beta chains from one sample sequenced in a study of T cell responses to AZD1222 COVID-19 vaccine (dated by TCRdb to the early 2020s). Libraries were made using the immunoSEQ multiplex PCR assay. This immuneACCESS table, as held by TCRdb, lists in-frame sequences with V and J called but not all clones. Of the missing ones, under half trace to an unresolved V gene in checked studies; the others have no known cause. This sample lists some 100,000 clones; about 88% were detected once. The ten largest clones capture 16% of the sample. Per the publication, the time point label means: baseline before first vaccination. The sample here was peripheral blood, taken on day 0 of AZD1222 vaccination. The receptors were gathered from an adult in good health.

This chain joins TRBV19 and TRBJ2-1; a weak D match, TRBD1 (5 bases). There are 15 residues in the CDR3. Trimming took off 5 bases at V and 6 bases at J, with 17 bases between the two ends. Per germline, CDR1 LNHDA and CDR2 SQIVND (reference sequence). As DNA, the CDR3 is TGTGCCAGTAGTGCTCTTCAGGGTTCCGTCAATGAGCAGTTCTTC. Protein sequence: CASSALQGSVNEQFF.

This chain connects TRBV6-5 to TRBJ2-1; no definite D call. This CDR3 comprises 15 residues. V was shortened by 5 bases and J by 3 bases, with 14 bases between the two germline ends. Germline-derived CDR1 and CDR2 are MNHEY and SVGAGI. The CDR3 DNA follows: TGTGCCAGCAGTAGAGGTTTTGGAGACTACAATGAGCAGTTCTTC. Amino acids: CASSRGFGDYNEQFF.

The genes are TRBV3-1 (or the pseudogene TRBV3-2) and TRBJ1-1, with TRBD1 identical over 10 bases. Germline lookup yields CDR1 LGHDT and CDR2 YNNKEL (reference sequence). This CDR3 comprises 15 residues. With V trimmed by 3 bases and J by 5 bases, 6 bases remained unmatched. The chain's CDR3 is CASSQADRGWTEAFF. CDR3 DNA sequence: TGTGCCAGCAGCCAGGCGGACAGGGGGTGGACTGAAGCTTTCTTT.

The chain uses TRBV5-5 and TRBJ1-5; TRBD1 might be the D (5 bases). Trimming pared 2 bases from V and 6 bases from J, leaving 15 bases between. The CDR3 contains 15 residues. Germline lookup yields CDR1 SGHKS and CDR2 YYEKEE (reference sequence). The CDR3 region has the DNA TGTGCCAGCAGCTTACAAAGGGGATCTATTCAGCCCCAGCATTTT. This sequence encodes CASSLQRGSIQPQHF.

This sequence joins TRBV12-3 or TRBV12-4 and TRBJ2-1, with D possibly TRBD2 on 5 matching bases. Trimming cost V 6 bases and J 5 bases, with 11 bases left between them. The CDR3 spans 13 residues. The CDR3 is CASRPGTNNEQFF. DNA of the CDR3: TGTGCCAGCAGGCCGGGAACTAACAATGAGCAGTTCTTC.

The chain couples TRBV3-1 (or the pseudogene TRBV3-2) to TRBJ2-1; 8 nucleotides align to TRBD2. V shed 5 bases, J shed 5 bases, and the junction held 8 bases outside the gene matches. There are 15 residues in the CDR3. Germline V CDR1 and CDR2: LGHDT, YNNKEL (reference sequence). The CDR3 bases are TGTGCCAGCAGCTCCGGACTAGCAGCAAACAATGAGCAGTTCTTC. Amino acid sequence: CASSSGLAANNEQFF.

This clone was counted once. The genes are TRBV11-3 and TRBJ2-7; D may be TRBD1 (6 bases). V was cut by 5 bases and J by 7 bases, with 18 bases left in between. There are 14 residues in the CDR3. CDR1 SGHNT and CDR2 YENEEA come from the germline V gene. The CDR3 DNA follows: TGTGCCAGCAGCGGTGGGGGCTCCTACTCGGAGCAGTACTTC. It yields the protein CASSGGGSYSEQYF.

The V and J genes are TRBV18 and TRBJ2-6; D may correspond to TRBD1 or TRBD2 (5 bases each). The CDR3 extends over 17 amino acids. V dropped 4 bases and J dropped 0 bases, with 13 bases sitting between them. Germline V gene sequence: CDR1 KGHSH, CDR2 LQKENI. Here the CDR3 reads CASSQGSGLSGANVLTF. Here the CDR3 DNA reads TGTGCCAGCTCACAGGGGAGCGGCCTCTCTGGGGCCAACGTCCTGACTTTC. Using reference TRBV18 and TRBJ2-6 for the parts outside the CDR3, the full variable domain is NAGVMQNPRHLVRRRGQEARLRCSPMKGHSHVYWYRQLPEEGLKFMVYLQKENIIDESGMPKERFSAEFPKEGPSILRIQQVVRGDSAAYFCASSQGSGLSGANVLTFGAGSRLTVL.